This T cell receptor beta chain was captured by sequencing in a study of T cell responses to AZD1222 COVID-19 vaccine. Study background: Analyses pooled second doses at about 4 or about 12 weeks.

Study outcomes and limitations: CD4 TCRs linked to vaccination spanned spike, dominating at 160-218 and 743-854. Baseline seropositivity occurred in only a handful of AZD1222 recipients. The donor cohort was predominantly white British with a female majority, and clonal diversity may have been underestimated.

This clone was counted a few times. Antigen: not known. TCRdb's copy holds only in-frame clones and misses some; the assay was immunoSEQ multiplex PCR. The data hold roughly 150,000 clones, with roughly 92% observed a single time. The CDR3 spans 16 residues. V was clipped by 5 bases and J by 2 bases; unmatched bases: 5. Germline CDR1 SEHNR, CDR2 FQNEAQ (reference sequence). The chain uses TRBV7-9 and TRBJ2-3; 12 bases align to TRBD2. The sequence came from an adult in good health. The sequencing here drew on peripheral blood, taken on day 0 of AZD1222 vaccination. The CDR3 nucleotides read TGTGCCAGCAGCCATACTAGCGGGGGGCACACAGATACGCAGTATTTT. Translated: CASSHTSGGHTDTQYF.